This is a list of T cell receptor beta chains from one sample in a study of T cell responses to AZD1222 COVID-19 vaccine. Here immunoSEQ multiplex PCR was the method, and the copy in TCRdb shows in-frame clones only, minus some. The sample has some 170,000 clones, approximately 89% seen once. The source material was peripheral blood, sampled 28 days after the second AZD1222 dose. These receptor sequences come from an adult who received the AZD1222 COVID-19 vaccine. Both conserved end residues are trimmed from each CDR3. Each record gives: clone size, CDR3 length, V gene, CDR3 protein. Size is stated for part of the rows, as once, few or many counts, or as a class when the clone is expanded.

size: .; length: 12; V: TRBV27; CDR3: ASSPGQPYSPLH
size: .; length: 13; V: TRBV9; CDR3: ASSGPGGGRETQY
size: .; length: 12; V: TRBV11-2; CDR3: ASSLDAPSLSAF
size: .; length: 11; V: TRBV6-5; CDR3: ASRLGGNTEAF
size: once; length: 12; V: TRBV5-8; CDR3: ASSLSGTNTEAF
size: .; length: 12; V: TRBV3-1/TRBV3-2; CDR3: ASSLLGTDTEAF
size: .; length: 13; V: TRBV25-1; CDR3: ASSESSGRTGGYT
size: once; length: 14; V: TRBV11-2; CDR3: ASSLSSTGWNSPLH
size: once; length: 11; V: TRBV29-1; CDR3: SVRNGAFNEQF
size: .; length: 13; V: TRBV10-1; CDR3: ASSDYGTGDTEAF
size: .; length: 16; V: TRBV27; CDR3: ASSPQGGFVISENIQY
size: .; length: 12; V: TRBV29-1; CDR3: SVEGTGGGYGYT
size: .; length: 11; V: TRBV20-1; CDR3: SASAPGYNEQF
size: .; length: 14; V: TRBV9; CDR3: ASSVGAGGAGYGYT
size: few; length: 12; V: TRBV30; CDR3: AWRIINSGNTIY
size: .; length: 15; V: TRBV27; CDR3: ASSSPGSPSSYNEQF
size: .; length: 11; V: TRBV7-2; CDR3: ASSFRTGNIQY
size: once; length: 9; V: TRBV10-3; CDR3: AISESRVYT
size: .; length: 13; V: TRBV7-9; CDR3: ASSLLGQGNSPLH
size: .; length: 13; V: TRBV6-5; CDR3: ASSILATNTGELF
size: .; length: 11; V: TRBV29-1; CDR3: SVEAGTAETQY
size: .; length: 12; V: TRBV3-1/TRBV3-2; CDR3: ASSQVRARAEQF
size: .; length: 10; V: TRBV14; CDR3: ASSQFSYGYT
size: .; length: 13; V: TRBV27; CDR3: ASRGTSGNSYEQY
size: .; length: 10; V: TRBV7-2; CDR3: ASSLGWAEQF
size: .; length: 13; V: TRBV4-1; CDR3: ASSSSGTGGSPLH
size: .; length: 11; V: TRBV29-1; CDR3: SVPGQGTYEQY
size: .; length: 10; V: TRBV6-5; CDR3: ASSLSGDTQY